This T cell receptor (beta chain) was identified in a study of shared clonotypes between healthy human individuals. Regarding the study as a whole: Sharing across four donors was highest in naive CD4 (around 5%) and lowest in memory CD8 (around 0.4%).

For this clone: Its antigen is not known.

Researchers partitioned CD4+ cells into CD45RA+ naive and CD45RA-negative memory subsets. The CDR3 spans 12 residues. The ends were cut back, 10 bases at V and 1 base at J, with 10 bases in the middle. CDR1 MDHEN and CDR2 SYDVKM come from the germline V gene. As originally analysed: ImmunoSEQ supplied junction-only sequences lacking quality scores, so filtering was different. Using immunoSEQ multiplex PCR, the repertoire was profiled, and TCRdb retains in-frame clones only, with some absent. V and J calls plus clone size are reproduced from that table; the DNA served to infer D and trimming. The data show 600,000 to 700,000 clones, 60% to 75% seen once.

The chain employs TRBV28 and TRBJ1-1; D is unclear. This clonotype was sampled from a woman in her twenties or thirties in good health. Sequenced input: memory CD4+ T cells sorted from blood. Subset in this sample: CD45RA-negative fraction. CDR3 in amino acids: CAIEGPNTEAFF. The CDR3 DNA reads TGTGCCATAGAGGGCCCGAACACTGAAGCTTTCTTT.